This T cell receptor beta chain originates from a study of CD8+ T cells in alopecia areata. Study-wide context: Oral tofacitinib, 5 to 10 mg twice daily, was given in an open-label trial.

This sample's treatment: oral pan-JAK inhibitor, 5-10 mg twice daily. Overall study results and limits: Higher clonality and more expanded CD8+ clones appeared in lesional than normal scalp.

V shed 5 bases, J shed 8 bases, and the junction held 7 bases outside the gene matches. This CDR3 region has 15 residues. Germline assignment: CDR1 LNHDA and CDR2 SQIVND (reference sequence). Comments on this clone: Its antigen is not known.

RNA, once extracted, was reverse transcribed into cDNA for use as the sequencing template. Measured with immunoSEQ multiplex PCR; TCRdb has only the in-frame clones, and not every one. The sample includes more than 140,000 clones, about 88% of them seen just once. Sequences were derived from CD8+ T cells sorted from blood, sampled at week 4, from a patient treated with tofacitinib. The V gene is TRBV19, the J gene TRBJ2-1; 12 nucleotides line up with TRBD2. This receptor was identified in a human donor with alopecia areata. The CDR3 here is CASSPAGTSGHEQFF. CDR3 DNA sequence: TGTGCCAGTAGTCCCGCTGGGACTAGCGGGCATGAGCAGTTCTTC.